The source of this T cell receptor beta chain is a study of blood T cell repertoires in COVID-19. Study context: PBMCs, B-cell-depleted T cells, or T cells provided the cDNA or gDNA that made up the material.

The table came from immunoSEQ multiplex PCR; TCRdb's copy has only in-frame clones and leaves some out. The table records roughly 150,000 clones, about four fifths of them present only once. The sequence was obtained from a man aged 60 to 69 with acute or convalescent COVID-19. Sequenced sample: peripheral blood.

The CDR3 DNA reads TGCGCCAGCAGCTTGGCCGGACTAGCGGGAGGGGGAGAGACCCAGTACTTC. Its translation: CASSLAGLAGGGETQYF. V gene TRBV5-1 combines with J gene TRBJ2-5; TRBD2 agrees at 15 bases. Germline CDR1 and CDR2: SGHRS and YFSETQ. This CDR3 contains 17 residues. Trimming at V came to 0 bases and at J to 4 bases, leaving 4 bases not matched to a gene.